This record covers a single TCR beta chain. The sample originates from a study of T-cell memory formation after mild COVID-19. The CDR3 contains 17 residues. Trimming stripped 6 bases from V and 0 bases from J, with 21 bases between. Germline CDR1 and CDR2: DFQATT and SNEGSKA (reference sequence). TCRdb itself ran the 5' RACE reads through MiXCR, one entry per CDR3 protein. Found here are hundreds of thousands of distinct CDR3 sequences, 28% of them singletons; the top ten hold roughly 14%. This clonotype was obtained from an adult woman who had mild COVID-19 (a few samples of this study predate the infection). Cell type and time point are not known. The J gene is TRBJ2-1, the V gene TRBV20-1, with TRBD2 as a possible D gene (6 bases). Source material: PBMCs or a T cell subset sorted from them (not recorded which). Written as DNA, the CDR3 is TGCAGTGCCCCCCGGAGTTGGGACTTAGGCTCCTACAATGAGCAGTTCTTC. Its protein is CSAPRSWDLGSYNEQFF.